Listed here is a single TCR beta chain. The source of the sample is a study of T cell changes during pregnancy in multiple sclerosis. Using immunoSEQ multiplex PCR, the repertoire was profiled, and TCRdb retains in-frame clones only, with some absent. In the table there are approximately 79,000 clones, over 85% of which are singletons. From germline, CDR1 is SEHNR and CDR2 FQNEAQ (reference sequence). The CDR3 loop spans 16 amino acids. V was trimmed by 5 bases and J by 2 bases, leaving 19 bases between them. The chain carries TRBV7-9 and TRBJ2-7, with a possible D match to TRBD2 (7 bases). The starting material was peripheral blood, obtained in the second trimester of pregnancy. The TCR was taken from a female donor in good health, enrolled as a control in a pregnancy study. CDR3 loop: CASSPEGGDPTYEQYF. The CDR3 coding sequence is TGTGCCAGCAGCCCCGAAGGGGGGGACCCAACCTACGAGCAGTACTTC.